This T cell receptor beta chain was identified in a study of radiotherapy plus CTLA-4 blockade in lung cancer. Study-wide context: Objective responses occurred in around 18% of patients; over 30% had disease control.

TCRdb's table, derived via immunoSEQ multiplex PCR, lists solely in-frame clones and lacks some. Altogether 35,000 to 40,000 clones are present, 80% to 90% being singletons, with the ten largest covering 22%. The CDR3 contains 15 residues. V shed 6 bases and J 2 bases; nucleotides not matched to a gene: 7. The germline CDR1 and CDR2 sequences are LNHDA and SQIVND (reference sequence). CTLA-4 blockade using ipilimumab, together with focal radiation, was received by patients with chemo-refractory metastatic non-small-cell lung cancer. This clone was recorded once. Its target is unknown. Study results and caveats: The best predictor of response was reported to be early blood T cell clone dynamics, with interferon-beta. TCR clones originating in tumors grew in number in blood after radiotherapy plus ipilimumab.

This chain uses TRBV19 with TRBJ2-5, with 9 bases lining up with TRBD1. This receptor was identified in a human donor with non-small cell lung cancer whose response to radiotherapy plus ipilimumab could not be evaluated. The sample was peripheral blood, taken from a patient treated with radiotherapy plus ipilimumab. The CDR3 is CASRRTGVFQETQYF. DNA for the CDR3: TGTGCCAGTAGGAGGACAGGGGTTTTTCAAGAGACCCAGTACTTC.